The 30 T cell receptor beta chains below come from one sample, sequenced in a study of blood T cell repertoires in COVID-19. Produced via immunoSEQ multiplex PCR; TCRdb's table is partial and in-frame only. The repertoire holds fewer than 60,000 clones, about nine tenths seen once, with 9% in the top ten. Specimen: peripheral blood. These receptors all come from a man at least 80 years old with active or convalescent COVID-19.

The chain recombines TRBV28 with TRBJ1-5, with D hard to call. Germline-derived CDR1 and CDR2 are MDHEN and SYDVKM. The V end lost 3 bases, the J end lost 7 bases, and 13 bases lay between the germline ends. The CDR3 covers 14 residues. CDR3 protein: CASSFIAGNQPQHF. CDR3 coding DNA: TGTGCCAGCAGTTTTATTGCGGGGAACCAGCCCCAGCATTTT. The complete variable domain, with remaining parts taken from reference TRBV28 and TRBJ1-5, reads DVKVTQSSRYLVKRTGEKVFLECVQDMDHENMFWYRQDPGLGLRLIYFSYDVKMKEKGDIPEGYSVSREKKERFSLILESASTNQTSMYLCASSFIAGNQPQHFGDGTRLSIL.

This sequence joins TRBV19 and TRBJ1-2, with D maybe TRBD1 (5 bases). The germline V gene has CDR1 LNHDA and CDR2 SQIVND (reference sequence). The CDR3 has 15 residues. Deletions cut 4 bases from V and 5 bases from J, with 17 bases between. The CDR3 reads CASSTRRGKGYGYTF. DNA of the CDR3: TGTGCCAGTAGTACCCGTCGGGGGAAAGGTTATGGCTACACCTTC.

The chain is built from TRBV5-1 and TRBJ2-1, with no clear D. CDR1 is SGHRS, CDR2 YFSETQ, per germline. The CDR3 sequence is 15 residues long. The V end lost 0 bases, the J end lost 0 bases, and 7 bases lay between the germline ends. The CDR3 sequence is CASSLVAISYNEQFF. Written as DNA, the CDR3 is TGCGCCAGCAGCTTGGTGGCAATCTCCTACAATGAGCAGTTCTTC.

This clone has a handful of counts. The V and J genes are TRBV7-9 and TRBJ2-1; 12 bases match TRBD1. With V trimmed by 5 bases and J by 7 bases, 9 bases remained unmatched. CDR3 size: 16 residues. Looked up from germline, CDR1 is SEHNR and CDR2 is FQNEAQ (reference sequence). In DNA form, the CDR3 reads TGTGCCAGCAGCCCAAGGTGGGACAGGGGGCGAAATGAGCAGTTCTTC. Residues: CASSPRWDRGRNEQFF.

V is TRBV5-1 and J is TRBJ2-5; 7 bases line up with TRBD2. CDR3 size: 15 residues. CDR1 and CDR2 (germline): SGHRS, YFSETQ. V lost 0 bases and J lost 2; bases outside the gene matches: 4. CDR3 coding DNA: TGCGCCAGCAGCTTGGGGTCTAGCGGACAAGAGACCCAGTACTTC. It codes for CASSLGSSGQETQYF. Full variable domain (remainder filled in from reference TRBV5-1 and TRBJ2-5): KAGVTQTPRYLIKTRGQQVTLSCSPISGHRSVSWYQQTPGQGLQFLFEYFSETQRNKGNFPGRFSGRQFSNSRSEMNVSTLELGDSALYLCASSLGSSGQETQYFGPGTRLLVL.

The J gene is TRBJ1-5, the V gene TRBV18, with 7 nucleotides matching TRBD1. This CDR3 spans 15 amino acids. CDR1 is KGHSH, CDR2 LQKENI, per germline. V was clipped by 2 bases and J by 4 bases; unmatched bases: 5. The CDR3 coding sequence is TGTGCCAGCTCACCAACGACAGGGCTAAATCAGCCCCAGCATTTT. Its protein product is CASSPTTGLNQPQHF.

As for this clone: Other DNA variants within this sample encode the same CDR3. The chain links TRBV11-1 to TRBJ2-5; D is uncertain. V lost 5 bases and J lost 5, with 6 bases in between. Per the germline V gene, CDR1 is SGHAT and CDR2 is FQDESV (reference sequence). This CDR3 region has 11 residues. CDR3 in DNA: TGTGCCAGCAGCCTGAGGGAGACCCAGTACTTC. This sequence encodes CASSLRETQYF.

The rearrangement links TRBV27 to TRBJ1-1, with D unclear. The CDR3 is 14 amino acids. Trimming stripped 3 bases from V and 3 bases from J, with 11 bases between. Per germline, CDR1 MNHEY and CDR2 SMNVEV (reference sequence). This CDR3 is CASSFRGRDTEAFF. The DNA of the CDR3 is TGTGCCAGCAGTTTTAGAGGGAGGGACACTGAAGCTTTCTTT.

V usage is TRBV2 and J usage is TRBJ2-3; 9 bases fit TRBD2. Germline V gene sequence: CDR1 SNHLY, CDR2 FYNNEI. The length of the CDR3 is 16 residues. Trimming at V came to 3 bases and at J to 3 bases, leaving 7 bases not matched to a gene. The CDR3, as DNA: TGTGCCAGCAGTGACGACGGACTAGCGAATACAGATACGCAGTATTTT. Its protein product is CASSDDGLANTDTQYF.

The CDR3 bases are TGCAGCGTTGACCTTACTAGACGCTCCTACAATGAGCAGTTCTTC. Translating gives CSVDLTRRSYNEQFF. The rearrangement joins TRBV29-1 to TRBJ2-1; possible D gene TRBD2, 5 bases. In germline, CDR1 is SQVTM, CDR2 ANQGSEA. The CDR3 totals 15 residues. V was pared by 3 bases and J by 0 bases, with 12 bases between.

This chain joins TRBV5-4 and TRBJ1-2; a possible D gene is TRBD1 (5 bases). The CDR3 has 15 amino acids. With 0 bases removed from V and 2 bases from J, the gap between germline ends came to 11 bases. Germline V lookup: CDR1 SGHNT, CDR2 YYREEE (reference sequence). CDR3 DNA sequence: TGTGCCAGCAGCTTGGGGGAACAGGAGAACTATGGCTACACCTTC. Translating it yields CASSLGEQENYGYTF.

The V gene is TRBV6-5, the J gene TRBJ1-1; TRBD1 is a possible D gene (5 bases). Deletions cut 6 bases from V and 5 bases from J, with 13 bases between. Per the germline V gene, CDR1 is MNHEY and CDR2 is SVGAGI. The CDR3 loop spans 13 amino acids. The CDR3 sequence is CASRLPQGTEAFF. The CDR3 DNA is TGTGCCAGCAGGCTACCCCAGGGAACTGAAGCTTTCTTT.

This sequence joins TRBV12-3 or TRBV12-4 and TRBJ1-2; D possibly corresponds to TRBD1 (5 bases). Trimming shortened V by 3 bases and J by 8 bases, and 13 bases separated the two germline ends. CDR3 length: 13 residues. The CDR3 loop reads CASSFAGEWGYTF. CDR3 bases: TGTGCCAGCAGTTTCGCGGGGGAATGGGGCTACACCTTC.

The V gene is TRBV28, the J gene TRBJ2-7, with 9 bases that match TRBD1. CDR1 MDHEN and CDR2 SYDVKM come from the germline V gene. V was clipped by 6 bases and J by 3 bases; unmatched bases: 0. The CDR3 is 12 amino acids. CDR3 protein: CASRTGGYEQYF. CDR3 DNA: TGTGCCAGCAGGACAGGGGGCTACGAGCAGTACTTC.

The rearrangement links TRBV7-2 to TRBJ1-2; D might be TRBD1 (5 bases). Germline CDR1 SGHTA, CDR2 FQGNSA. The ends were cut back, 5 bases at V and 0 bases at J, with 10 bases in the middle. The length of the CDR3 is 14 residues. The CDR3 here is CASSPGGANYGYTF. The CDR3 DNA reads TGTGCCAGCAGCCCGGGAGGGGCTAACTATGGCTACACCTTC.

CDR3 coding DNA: TGTGCCAGCGGGAGGGCAGGGAGCTCCTACGAGCAGTACTTC. It is translated as CASGRAGSSYEQYF. The V call is TRBV9, the J call TRBJ2-7; 7 bases align to TRBD2. Trimming removed 7 bases from V and 0 bases from J; junction bases left unmatched: 7. The CDR3 extends over 14 amino acids. Per germline, CDR1 SGDLS and CDR2 YYNGEE.

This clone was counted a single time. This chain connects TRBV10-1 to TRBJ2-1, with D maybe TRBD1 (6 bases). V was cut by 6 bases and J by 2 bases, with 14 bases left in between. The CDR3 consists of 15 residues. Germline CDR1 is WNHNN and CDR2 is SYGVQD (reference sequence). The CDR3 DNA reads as TGCGCCAGCAGCCACTCGGACAGCCCCTACAATGAGCAGTTCTTC. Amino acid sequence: CASSHSDSPYNEQFF.

The CDR3 coding sequence is TGTGCCAGTACTATGAATTCCCGGGACAGGGGGCAATACGAGCAGTACTTC. This translates into CASTMNSRDRGQYEQYF. V is TRBV19 and J is TRBJ2-7, with 12 bases lining up with TRBD1. V gave up 7 bases and J gave up 4 bases; unmatched junction bases: 14. Germline V lookup: CDR1 LNHDA, CDR2 SQIVND (reference sequence). CDR3 length equals 17 residues. The variable domain in full, with the rest retrieved from reference TRBV19 and TRBJ2-7, is DGGITQSPKYLFRKEGQNVTLSCEQNLNHDAMYWYRQDPGQGLRLIYYSQIVNDFQKGDIAEGYSVSREKKESFPLTVTSAQKNPTAFYLCASTMNSRDRGQYEQYFGPGTRLTVT.

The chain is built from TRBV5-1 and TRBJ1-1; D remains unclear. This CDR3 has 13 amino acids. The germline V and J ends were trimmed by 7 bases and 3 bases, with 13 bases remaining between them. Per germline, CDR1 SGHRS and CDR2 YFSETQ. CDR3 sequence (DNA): TGCGCCAGCTATTCGGTTGCGGACACTGAAGCTTTCTTT. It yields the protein CASYSVADTEAFF.

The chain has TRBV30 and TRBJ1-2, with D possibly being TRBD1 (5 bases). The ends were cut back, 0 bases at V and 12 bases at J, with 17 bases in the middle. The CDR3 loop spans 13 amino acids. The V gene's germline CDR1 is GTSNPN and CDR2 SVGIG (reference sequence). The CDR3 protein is CAWSVPGYLANTF. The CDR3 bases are TGTGCCTGGAGTGTACCAGGGTACCTCGCGAACACCTTC.

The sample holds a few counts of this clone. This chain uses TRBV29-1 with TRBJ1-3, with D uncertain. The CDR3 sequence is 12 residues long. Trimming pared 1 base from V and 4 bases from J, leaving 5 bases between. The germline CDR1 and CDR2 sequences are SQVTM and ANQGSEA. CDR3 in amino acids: CSVEAGGNTIYF. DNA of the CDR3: TGCAGCGTTGAAGCAGGCGGAAACACCATATATTTT.

The CDR3 nucleotides read TGTGCCAGCTCACCACCCAATCGACAGGCTTCCCAAGAGACCCAGTACTTC. This translates into CASSPPNRQASQETQYF. J is TRBJ2-5 and V is TRBV18; D may be TRBD1 (6 bases). The CDR3 extends over 17 amino acids. Between the trimmed V and J ends, which lost 0 bases and 1 base, there was a span of 15 bases. The germline CDR1 and CDR2 sequences are KGHSH and LQKENI.

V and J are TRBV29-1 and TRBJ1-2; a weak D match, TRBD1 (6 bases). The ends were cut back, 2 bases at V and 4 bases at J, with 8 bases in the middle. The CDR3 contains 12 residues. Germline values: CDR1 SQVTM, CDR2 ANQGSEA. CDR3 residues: CSVETGSYGYTF. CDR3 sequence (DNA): TGCAGCGTTGAAACAGGGAGCTATGGCTACACCTTC. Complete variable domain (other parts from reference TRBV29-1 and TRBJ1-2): SAVISQKPSRDICQRGTSLTIQCQVDSQVTMMFWYRQQPGQSLTLIATANQGSEATYESGFVIDKFPISRPNLTFSTLTVSNMSPEDSSIYLCSVETGSYGYTFGSGTRLTVV.

This chain's CDR3 is CASSLTAPAGSYNEQFF. CDR3 coding DNA: TGCGCCAGCAGCCTCACCGCCCCAGCGGGCTCCTACAATGAGCAGTTCTTC. This chain links TRBV4-3 with TRBJ2-1; D may be TRBD2 (6 bases). Trimming cost V 4 bases and J 0 bases, with 16 bases left between them. This CDR3 is built from 17 residues. The germline V gene has CDR1 LGHNA and CDR2 YSLEER.

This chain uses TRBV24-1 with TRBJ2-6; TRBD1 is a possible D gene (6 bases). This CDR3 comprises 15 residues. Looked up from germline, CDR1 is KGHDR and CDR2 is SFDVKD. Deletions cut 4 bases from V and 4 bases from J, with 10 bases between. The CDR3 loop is CATSERGRGANVLTF. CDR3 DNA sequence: TGTGCCACCAGTGAAAGGGGGAGAGGGGCCAACGTCCTGACTTTC.

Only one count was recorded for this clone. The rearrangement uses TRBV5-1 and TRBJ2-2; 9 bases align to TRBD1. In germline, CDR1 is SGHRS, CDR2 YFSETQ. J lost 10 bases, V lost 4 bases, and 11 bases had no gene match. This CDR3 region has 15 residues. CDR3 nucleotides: TGCGCCAGCAGCCTGACAGGGGGGTTGCTTCCGGAGCTGTTTTTT. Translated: CASSLTGGLLPELFF.

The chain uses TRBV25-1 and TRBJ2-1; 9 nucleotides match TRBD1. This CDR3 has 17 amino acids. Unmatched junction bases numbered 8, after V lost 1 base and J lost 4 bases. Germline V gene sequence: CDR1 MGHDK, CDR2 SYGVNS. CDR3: CASSESIGTGKYNEQFF. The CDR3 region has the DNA TGTGCCAGCAGTGAATCCATTGGGACAGGGAAGTACAATGAGCAGTTCTTC.

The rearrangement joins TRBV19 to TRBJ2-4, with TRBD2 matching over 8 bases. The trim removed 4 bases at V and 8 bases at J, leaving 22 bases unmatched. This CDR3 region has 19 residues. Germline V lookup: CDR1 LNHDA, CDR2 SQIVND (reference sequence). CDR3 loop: CASSTGRWGTRVTSDIQYF. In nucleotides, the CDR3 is TGTGCCAGTAGTACGGGACGGTGGGGGACTAGGGTGACTTCGGACATTCAGTACTTC.

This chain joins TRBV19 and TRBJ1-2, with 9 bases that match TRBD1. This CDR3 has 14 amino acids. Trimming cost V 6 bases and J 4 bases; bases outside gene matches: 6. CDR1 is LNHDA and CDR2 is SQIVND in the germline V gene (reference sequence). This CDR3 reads CASSEQGATYGYTF. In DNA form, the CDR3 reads TGTGCCAGTAGCGAACAGGGGGCCACCTATGGCTACACCTTC.

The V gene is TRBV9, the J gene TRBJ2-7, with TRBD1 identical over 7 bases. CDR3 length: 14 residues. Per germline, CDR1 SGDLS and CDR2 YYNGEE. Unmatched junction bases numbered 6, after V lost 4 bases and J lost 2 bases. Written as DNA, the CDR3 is TGTGCCAGCAGCCCTCGGACAGGAACCTACGAGCAGTACTTC. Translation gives CASSPRTGTYEQYF.